The entry below describes one T cell receptor (beta chain). The sample belongs to a study of cytomegalovirus exposure and HLA in healthy donors. Primers for the PCR totalled 60 Vbeta and 13 Jbeta. Data came from immunoSEQ multiplex PCR; TCRdb stores just in-frame clones and leaves some out. The data contain approximately 170,000 clones, roughly four fifths of them seen just once; the ten biggest clones take up roughly 1%. Trimming removed 4 bases from V and 5 bases from J, with 9 bases in between. Per the germline V gene, CDR1 is SGHRS and CDR2 is YFSETQ. The CDR3 covers 12 residues. The V gene is TRBV5-1, the J gene TRBJ2-5, with D tentatively TRBD2 (6 bases). The sequenced material came from PBMCs. This TCR was recovered from a woman aged 40 to 50 in good health and CMV-seronegative. The CDR3 is CASSQAGETQYF. The CDR3 DNA reads TGCGCCAGCAGCCAAGCGGGCGAGACCCAGTACTTC. The whole variable domain, filled in from reference TRBV5-1 and TRBJ2-5, reads KAGVTQTPRYLIKTRGQQVTLSCSPISGHRSVSWYQQTPGQGLQFLFEYFSETQRNKGNFPGRFSGRQFSNSRSEMNVSTLELGDSALYLCASSQAGETQYFGPGTRLLVL.